Presented here are 16 T cell receptor beta chains from one specimen sequenced in a study of tissue T cells after allogeneic stem cell transplantation. The sample's time point: mouse harvest day 14 after allogeneic transplant. The graft held 10^6 splenic CD5+ T cells and 10^7 T-cell-depleted bone marrow cells. Sequencing was performed with immunoSEQ multiplex PCR; in TCRdb, only in-frame clones are kept and a portion is missing. The sample shows about 3,000 clones, roughly 50% of them seen only once. The sample consisted of gut tissue. These receptors were collected from a female BALB/c mouse given C57BL/6 T cells with graft-versus-host disease after an allogeneic hematopoietic cell transplant.

With respect to this clone: Mouse germline and gene names are used. Partial CDR3 DNA: TGCTCCAGCAGTCAAAGACTGGGGAACCAAGACACCCAGTAC. This gives the protein CSSSQRLGNQDTQY. The whole CDR3 sequence reads CSSSQRLGNQDTQYF. The chain has TRBV23 and TRBJ2-5; no check of the table's D call, TRBD2, against the DNA was made. The read halts 1 residue ahead of the CDR3 end, with the missing end drawn from the germline J gene. Germline CDR1 reads KGHTA; CDR2 reads FQNQQP. The CDR3 contains 15 residues.

A few counts support this clone. Mouse gene names apply. Read sequence stops 1 residue before the CDR3 end, and the germline J gene provides the missing end. J is TRBJ1-4 and V is TRBV3; D may be TRBD1 (6 bases). The V and J ends lost 1 base and 5 bases respectively, with 11 bases between them. This CDR3 is 15 amino acids long. Germline assignment: CDR1 SNHLY and CDR2 FYNGKV (reference sequence). CDR3 sequence reads: CASSLGGQRNERLFF. The CDR3 DNA, read in part, is TGTGCCAGCAGCTTAGGGGGGCAGAGGAACGAAAGATTATTT.

By share, this clone ranks as large. These gene names are mouse names. The CDR3 is cut off 1 residue early in the read; its end comes from the germline J gene. The chain recombines TRBV1 with TRBJ2-7, with 8 bases identical to TRBD2. The CDR3 spans 16 residues. With 0 bases clipped from V and 0 bases from J, the junction kept 4 bases outside the gene matches. CDR1 is NSQYPW and CDR2 is LRSPGD in the germline V gene (reference sequence). CDR3 sequence reads: CTCSADLGGSSYEQYF. The CDR3 DNA, read in part, is TGCACCTGCAGTGCAGATTTGGGGGGGAGCTCCTATGAACAGTAC.

With regard to this clone: Gene names and germline refer to mouse. The read is 1 residue too short to cover the CDR3 end, so that end is filled in from the germline J gene. This chain joins TRBV24 and TRBJ2-7; maybe TRBD2 (7 bases). The CDR3 is 14 residues long. V shed 2 bases and J shed 2 bases, with 10 bases lying between them. CDR1 KGHTA and CDR2 FRNEEI come from the germline V gene. The CDR3 spells CASSLEGGAYEQYF. The sequenced CDR3 bases are TGTGCCAGCAGTCTGGAGGGGGGGGCCTATGAACAGTAC.

Remarks on this clone: Mouse gene names apply. The CDR3 goes on 1 residue after the read ends, and that part is filled in from the germline J gene. The V gene is TRBV26, the J gene TRBJ1-3; D gene unclear. V dropped 0 bases and J dropped 0 bases, with 3 bases sitting between them. The CDR3 contains 14 residues. Looked up from germline, CDR1 is KGHPV and CDR2 is FQNQEV (reference sequence). CDR3 DNA (partial): TGTGCCAGCAGTCTGTCCAATTCTGGAAATACGCTCTAT. Translation gives CASSLSNSGNTLY. The entire CDR3 sequence reads CASSLSNSGNTLYF.

As for this clone: Genes here carry mouse names. The CDR3 end is not reached by the read, which stops 1 residue before it; the germline J gene fills it in. The gene calls are TRBV15 and TRBJ2-5; 9 bases are a match to TRBD1. The CDR3 length is 13 residues. After removal of 3 bases from V and 5 bases from J, the junction contained 0 bases not matched to a gene. Germline CDR1 reads SGHND; CDR2 reads FRSKSL. The CDR3 sequence is CASSLGQGDTQYF. The CDR3 bases that were read are TGTGCCAGCAGTTTGGGACAGGGAGACACCCAGTAC.

A note on this clone: These gene names are mouse names. The read stops 1 residue short of the end of the CDR3; the missing end is completed from the germline J gene. V is TRBV19 and J is TRBJ2-1, with a tentative D call TRBD2 (6 bases). The CDR3 has 14 residues. Germline CDR1 and CDR2: FNHDT and SITEND (reference sequence). V shed 2 bases and J shed 1 base, with 7 bases lying between them. The CDR3 region is CASSIGGNYAEQFF. The DNA read from the CDR3 is TGTGCCAGCAGTATCGGGGGGAACTATGCTGAGCAGTTC.

This clone occurred a few times. The listed genes are named as in mouse. The DNA read from the CDR3 is TGTGCCAGCAGCTTCCTACTGGGGGGGCCAGACACCCAGTAC. Protein: CASSFLLGGPDTQY. The complete CDR3 reads CASSFLLGGPDTQYF. This chain connects TRBV3 to TRBJ2-5; 11 nucleotides match TRBD2. The read finishes 1 residue shy of the CDR3 end, and the germline J gene is used to complete it. From germline, CDR1 is SNHLY and CDR2 FYNGKV (reference sequence). Trimming at V came to 3 bases and at J to 5 bases, leaving 4 bases not matched to a gene. This CDR3 region has 15 residues. The full variable domain, in which reference TRBV3 and TRBJ2-5 provide the parts outside the CDR3, is GPKVLQIPSHQIIDMGQMVTLNCDPVSNHLYFYWYKQILGQQMEFLVNFYNGKVMEKSKLFKDQFSVERPDGSYFTLKIQPTALEDSAVYFCASSFLLGGPDTQYFGPGTRLLVL.

This clone was seen more than once but under ten times. Genes and germline come from the mouse. The CDR3 end is not reached by the read, which stops 1 residue before it; the germline J gene fills it in. This rearrangement joins TRBV15 to TRBJ1-6; D call uncertain. TRBJ1-6 is an ORF; its function is uncertain. With 3 bases removed from V and 5 bases from J, the gap between germline ends came to 5 bases. The CDR3 runs to 13 residues. Germline V gene sequence: CDR1 SGHND, CDR2 FRSKSL. Incomplete CDR3 DNA: TGTGCCAGCAGTTTTCCAGATAATTCGCCCCTCTAC. Amino acid sequence: CASSFPDNSPLY. The complete CDR3 protein is CASSFPDNSPLYF.

Notes on this clone: Gene names refer to mouse genes. Read coverage stops 1 residue before the CDR3 terminus; the germline J gene supplies the remainder. V is TRBV1 and J is TRBJ1-6, with 8 positions matching TRBD1. TRBJ1-6 is labeled an ORF, and its function is uncertain. Trimming removed 3 bases from V and 5 bases from J; junction bases left unmatched: 3. The V gene's germline CDR1 is NSQYPW and CDR2 LRSPGD (reference sequence). The length of the CDR3 is 15 residues. The CDR3 bases that were read are TGCACCTGCAGTGCCCGGGACAGGAATAATTCGCCCCTCTAC. As protein: CTCSARDRNNSPLY. The whole CDR3 sequence reads CTCSARDRNNSPLYF.

Within the sample, this clone is medium-sized. The gene names here belong to mouse. The missing CDR3 end, 1 residue past where the read stops, is filled in from the germline J gene. V is TRBV13-2 and J is TRBJ2-7, with 10 bases fitting TRBD2. The CDR3 is 15 amino acids. V lost 1 base, J lost 4 bases, and 5 bases stayed unmatched. The germline V gene has CDR1 NNHNN and CDR2 SYGAGS (reference sequence). The CDR3 reads CASGDRAGGAYEQYF. CDR3 DNA, as far as it was read: TGTGCCAGCGGTGATCGAGCTGGGGGGGCTTATGAACAGTAC.

About this clone: Genes here carry mouse names. Read sequence stops 1 residue before the CDR3 end, and the germline J gene provides the missing end. The J gene is TRBJ1-1, the V gene TRBV12-2; D is unresolved. From germline, CDR1 is SGHLS and CDR2 HYDKME. This CDR3 region has 13 residues. V lost 4 bases and J lost 0, with 8 bases in between. Incomplete CDR3 DNA: TGTGCCAGCTCCCGTATTGCAAACACAGAAGTCTTC. It translates to CASSRIANTEVF. The whole CDR3 is CASSRIANTEVFF.

Concerning this clone itself: Gene names and germline match the mouse. Read sequence stops 1 residue before the CDR3 end, and the germline J gene provides the missing end. This chain links TRBV23 with TRBJ2-7; no DNA check was done on the table's D call, TRBD2. This CDR3 is 14 amino acids long. Germline V gene sequence: CDR1 KGHTA, CDR2 FQNQQP. CDR3 region: CSSSQGGGVYEQYF. The DNA read from the CDR3 is TGCTCCAGCAGTCAAGGTGGGGGGGTGTATGAACAGTAC.

This clone was observed a few times. Germline and genes: mouse. The CDR3 goes on 1 residue after the read ends, and that part is filled in from the germline J gene. The V and J genes are TRBV26 and TRBJ1-3; TRBD1 aligns across 9 bases. Germline V CDR1 and CDR2: KGHPV, FQNQEV (reference sequence). V lost 4 bases and J lost 6; bases outside the gene matches: 7. The CDR3 contains 15 residues. The part of the CDR3 DNA that was read is TGTGCCAGCAGTCCTTTGGGACAGGGTTCAAATACGCTCTAT. Protein sequence: CASSPLGQGSNTLY. The CDR3 in its entirety is CASSPLGQGSNTLYF.

With respect to this clone: Gene names are the mouse ones. Read sequence stops 1 residue before the CDR3 end, and the germline J gene provides the missing end. J is TRBJ2-3 and V is TRBV26; weak D call: TRBD1 (6 bases). The germline V gene encodes CDR1 KGHPV and CDR2 FQNQEV (reference sequence). Trimming removed 2 bases at V and 0 bases at J, with 9 bases between. The CDR3 totals 15 residues. This CDR3 reads CASSLRGYSAETLYF. Partial CDR3 DNA: TGTGCCAGCAGTCTGAGGGGGTATAGTGCAGAAACGCTGTAT.

In regard to this clone: Gene labels here are mouse ones. The read terminates 1 residue ahead of where the CDR3 ends, so the germline J gene completes it. This chain connects TRBV26 to TRBJ2-5, with 9 bases aligning to TRBD2. Germline-derived CDR1 and CDR2 are KGHPV and FQNQEV (reference sequence). After removal of 6 bases from V and 1 base from J, the junction contained 2 bases not matched to a gene. CDR3 length equals 14 residues. The DNA read from the CDR3 is TGTGCCAGCAGCGACTGGGGGTACCAAGACACCCAGTAC. Protein product: CASSDWGYQDTQY. Given in full, the CDR3 is CASSDWGYQDTQYF. The entire variable domain, with the rest obtained from reference TRBV26 and TRBJ2-5, is as follows: NSKVIQTPRYLVKGQGQKAKMRCIPEKGHPVVFWYQQNKNNEFKFLINFQNQEVLQQIDMTEKRFSAECPSNSPCSLEIQSSEAGDSALYLCASSDWGYQDTQYFGPGTRLLVL.